Following are 8 T cell receptor beta chains from one sample sequenced in a study of CD8 T cells in ankylosing spondylitis. One entry per CDR3 protein, called by TCRdb with MiXCR from the 5' RACE reads. Of about 240,000 distinct CDR3 sequences listed, 8% to 9.5% are singletons. Sequencing was performed on blood, either unsorted or a sorted T cell fraction (not recorded which). The receptors originated from a male donor with ankylosing spondylitis or in good health (not recorded which).

The chain has TRBV7-2 and TRBJ2-7, with 7 nucleotides matching TRBD1. Germline trimming cut 4 bases from V and 1 base from J; bases unmatched to any gene: 7. CDR3 length equals 15 residues. Germline CDR1 reads SGHTA; CDR2 reads FQGNSA. The CDR3 here is CASSYRGDLSYEQYF. CDR3 in DNA: TGTGCCAGCAGCTACAGGGGAGATTTGTCCTACGAGCAGTACTTC.

The table lists this clonotype with many counts. The gene calls are TRBV4-1 and TRBJ1-1; D not resolved. CDR1 is MGHRA, CDR2 YSYEKL, per germline. The CDR3 covers 15 residues. V dropped 0 bases and J dropped 3 bases, with 11 bases sitting between them. CDR3 sequence: CASSQDVRVYTEAFF. CDR3 sequence (DNA): TGCGCCAGCAGCCAAGATGTCCGGGTTTACACTGAAGCTTTCTTT.

This clonotype was detected many times. J is TRBJ1-2 and V is TRBV10-2; no firm D call. The CDR3 extends over 15 amino acids. The V end lost 2 bases, the J end lost 8 bases, and 18 bases lay between the germline ends. Germline assignment: CDR1 WSHSY and CDR2 SAAADI. The CDR3 sequence: CASSEPRPPGEGYTF. For the CDR3, the DNA is TGCGCCAGCAGTGAGCCGAGACCCCCTGGGGAGGGCTACACCTTC.

This clonotype was recorded many times. The rearrangement links TRBV9 to TRBJ1-1; D unresolved. CDR1 and CDR2 from the germline V gene are SGDLS and YYNGEE. Trimming removed 0 bases at V and 1 base at J, with 7 bases between. The CDR3 spans 14 residues. CDR3 nucleotide sequence: TGTGCCAGCAGCGTAGAGGTAGGGAACACTGAAGCTTTCTTT. This codes for CASSVEVGNTEAFF.

This clonotype occurred many times. V is TRBV10-3 and J is TRBJ2-3; no firm D call. The CDR3 is 11 amino acids. The germline V gene encodes CDR1 ENHRY and CDR2 SYGVKD. The V and J ends lost 3 bases and 5 bases respectively, with 3 bases between them. The CDR3 DNA is TGTGCCATCAGTGAAAGAGATACGCAGTATTTT. As protein: CAISERDTQYF.

This clonotype was seen repeatedly, ten times or more. The chain employs TRBV5-1 and TRBJ2-7; 10 bases match TRBD2. J was trimmed by 0 bases and V by 1 base; bases with no gene match: 13. The CDR3 loop spans 19 amino acids. Germline values: CDR1 SGHRS, CDR2 YFSETQ. Here the CDR3 DNA reads TGCGCCAGCAGCTTGTCCCCTCTAGCGGGAGTCCCCTTCTCCTACGAGCAGTACTTC. Encoded protein: CASSLSPLAGVPFSYEQYF.

This clonotype occurred many times. This chain links TRBV18 with TRBJ2-5; D call uncertain. V was cut by 3 bases and J by 8 bases, with 10 bases left in between. This CDR3 is built from 12 residues. Germline V gene sequence: CDR1 KGHSH, CDR2 LQKENI. The CDR3 reads CASSPAPPTQYF. DNA of the CDR3: TGTGCCAGCTCACCGGCACCACCCACCCAGTACTTC.

This clonotype was counted many times. V usage is TRBV5-5 and J usage is TRBJ2-2; TRBD1 agrees at 7 bases. CDR1 and CDR2 (germline): SGHKS, YYEKEE (reference sequence). The length of the CDR3 is 13 residues. V dropped 6 bases and J dropped 6; count of bases not matched to a gene: 5. The CDR3 region is CASTDRAPGELFF. In DNA form, the CDR3 reads TGTGCCAGCACAGACAGGGCCCCCGGGGAGCTGTTTTTT.